These 8 T cell receptor beta chains originate from one sample sequenced in a study of CXCR3-negative and CXCR3-positive naive CD8 T cells. It was by 5' RACE with UMI labels that the TRB cDNA libraries were prepared. TCRdb re-called the 5' RACE reads; every CDR3 protein appears as one record, without DNA. The sample holds 45,000 to 60,000 distinct CDR3 sequences. The sequenced sample consisted of memory CD8+ T cells from blood. The source of these receptors is a human donor in good health. Some clones in this sample may be carry-over from other donors' samples.

The chain links TRBV12-3 or TRBV12-4 to TRBJ2-7; TCRdb lists TRBD2, though no DNA is available to test this call. This CDR3 has 15 residues. The CDR3 region is CASSFGAIPSYEQYF.

The V gene is TRBV12-3 or TRBV12-4, the J gene TRBJ2-7; TCRdb's assignment of TRBD2 cannot be checked, as there is no DNA. This CDR3 is 14 amino acids long. The CDR3 sequence: CASSFGRTFYEQYF.

The CDR3: CASRGAGEQFF. The chain is built from TRBV2 and TRBJ2-1; as DNA is missing, the TRBD1 call by TCRdb cannot be tested. The germline V gene encodes CDR1 SNHLY and CDR2 FYNNEI. This CDR3 is 11 amino acids long.

CDR3 region: CSVEDRATGELFF. The chain has TRBV29-1 and TRBJ2-2. Germline CDR1 SQVTM, CDR2 ANQGSEA. The CDR3 has 13 residues.

V and J are TRBV14 and TRBJ2-5; TCRdb selects TRBD2, and the lack of DNA leaves this call unchecked. Germline lookup yields CDR1 SGHDN and CDR2 FVKESK. This CDR3 region has 14 residues. CDR3 sequence: CASSQVRLAETQYF.

The V and J genes are TRBV7-2 and TRBJ2-3; without DNA, the TCRdb call of TRBD2 cannot be checked. The germline V gene has CDR1 SGHTA and CDR2 FQGNSA. This CDR3 has 15 amino acids. CDR3 region: CASSIHRGPTDTQYF.

The chain couples TRBV5-1 to TRBJ2-1; the TCRdb D gene call, TRBD2, has no DNA to confirm it. CDR1 and CDR2 from the germline V gene are SGHRS and YFSETQ. CDR3 length: 16 amino acids. Here the CDR3 reads CASSLFERGASWEQFF.

This rearrangement joins TRBV7-6 to TRBJ2-2. In germline, CDR1 is SGHVS, CDR2 FNYEAQ. The CDR3 runs to 13 residues. The chain's CDR3 is CASSFVHTGELFF.